The present T cell receptor beta chain was sequenced within a study of CD8 T cells in Susac syndrome. The germline V gene has CDR1 LNHDA and CDR2 SQIVND (reference sequence). The germline V and J ends were trimmed by 3 bases and 3 bases, with 8 bases remaining between them. CDR3 length: 13 residues. Purification of the CD8+ and CD4+ T cells relied on negative isolation, and TEMRA cells underwent FACS enrichment. RNA totalling about 0.5 to 1 ug underwent reverse transcription with random hexamers. Via MiXCR, TCRdb re-called the immunoSEQ multiplex PCR reads, giving one row per CDR3 protein. The sample yields 120,000 or so distinct CDR3 sequences, around 95% seen once.

The sequence was collected from a human donor in good health. This chain links TRBV19 with TRBJ1-1; a weak D match, TRBD1 (5 bases). The specimen sequenced was CD4+ T cells from PBMCs. The CDR3 spells CASSIWGYTEAFF. CDR3 DNA sequence: TGTGCCAGTAGTATCTGGGGGTACACTGAAGCTTTCTTT.